A selection of T cell receptor beta chains follows, all from one sample in a study of beta chain features in type 1 diabetes. Sequenced by immunoSEQ multiplex PCR; TCRdb stores in-frame clones only, minus some. The table includes 680,000 or so clones, 15% to 17% detected once. What was sequenced was naive CD4+ T cells from blood. Receptors originate from a man aged 18 to 29 in good health. The CDR3 runs from the conserved cysteine through the conserved F or W. A D gene is named only where the DNA matches it firmly. The size field is filled for only some rows; it gives once, few, many or a size class.

V gene: TRBV4-3
J gene: TRBJ1-6
D gene: NA
clone size: once
CDR3 protein: CASSYGTDYNSPLHF
CDR3 DNA: TGCGCCAGCAGCTACGGGACCGACTATAATTCACCCCTCCACTTT

V gene: TRBV12-5
J gene: TRBJ2-3
D gene: TRBD1
clone size: few
CDR3 protein: CASGLRTGGDTQYF
CDR3 DNA: TGTGCTAGTGGTCTCCGGACAGGGGGGGATACGCAGTATTTT

V gene: TRBV9
J gene: TRBJ2-3
D gene: NA
clone size: NA
CDR3 protein: CASSAIGGTQYF
CDR3 DNA: TGTGCCAGCAGCGCGATAGGGGGTACGCAGTATTTT

V gene: TRBV9
J gene: TRBJ2-7
D gene: TRBD1
clone size: NA
CDR3 protein: CASSVSGGYEQYF
CDR3 DNA: TGTGCCAGCAGCGTATCAGGGGGTTACGAGCAGTACTTC

V gene: TRBV19
J gene: TRBJ2-2
D gene: NA
clone size: few
CDR3 protein: CASRGLIGAGELFF
CDR3 DNA: TGTGCCAGTAGAGGACTAATAGGGGCCGGGGAGCTGTTTTTT

V gene: TRBV11-2
J gene: TRBJ2-1
D gene: NA
clone size: NA
CDR3 protein: CASSPQEVTLDNEQFF
CDR3 DNA: TGTGCCAGCAGCCCCCAGGAGGTTACGTTAGACAATGAGCAGTTCTTC

V gene: TRBV4-3
J gene: TRBJ2-7
D gene: NA
clone size: few
CDR3 protein: CASSQAVQGGSYEQYF
CDR3 DNA: TGCGCCAGCAGCCAAGCTGTGCAGGGGGGCTCCTACGAGCAGTACTTC

V gene: TRBV6-1
J gene: TRBJ1-1
D gene: TRBD1
clone size: few
CDR3 protein: CASRGQGGRNTEAFF
CDR3 DNA: TGTGCCAGCAGAGGACAGGGGGGGAGGAACACTGAAGCTTTCTTT

V gene: TRBV10-3
J gene: TRBJ2-5
D gene: NA
clone size: few
CDR3 protein: CATRRKEEETQYF
CDR3 DNA: TGTGCCACCCGACGGAAAGAAGAAGAGACCCAGTACTTC

V gene: TRBV19
J gene: TRBJ2-3
D gene: TRBD1
clone size: NA
CDR3 protein: CASRRTGGTDTQYF
CDR3 DNA: TGTGCCAGTCGGCGAACAGGGGGAACAGATACGCAGTATTTT

V gene: TRBV11-1
J gene: TRBJ1-2
D gene: NA
clone size: few
CDR3 protein: CASSSDSRSNYGYTF
CDR3 DNA: TGTGCCAGCAGCTCAGACAGCCGTTCTAACTATGGCTACACCTTC

V gene: TRBV9
J gene: TRBJ1-1
D gene: NA
clone size: NA
CDR3 protein: CASSGQVVGGTEAFF
CDR3 DNA: TGTGCCAGCAGCGGACAGGTCGTCGGGGGCACTGAAGCTTTCTTT

V gene: TRBV12-5
J gene: TRBJ2-7
D gene: NA
clone size: NA
CDR3 protein: CASGPRGTYEQYF
CDR3 DNA: TGTGCTAGTGGTCCGCGTGGGACCTACGAGCAGTACTTC

V gene: TRBV9
J gene: TRBJ1-2
D gene: NA
clone size: NA
CDR3 protein: CASSVAGIGGYTF
CDR3 DNA: TGTGCCAGCAGCGTAGCGGGGATTGGTGGCTACACCTTC

V gene: TRBV19
J gene: TRBJ1-1
D gene: NA
clone size: NA
CDR3 protein: CASSIWQGSMNTEAFF
CDR3 DNA: TGTGCCAGTAGTATTTGGCAGGGTTCTATGAACACTGAAGCTTTCTTT

V gene: TRBV6-5
J gene: TRBJ2-7
D gene: TRBD1
clone size: few
CDR3 protein: CASSWRTGGDEQYF
CDR3 DNA: TGTGCCAGCAGTTGGAGGACAGGGGGTGACGAGCAGTACTTC

V gene: TRBV14
J gene: TRBJ1-2
D gene: NA
clone size: few
CDR3 protein: CASSQDRGYRPGYTF
CDR3 DNA: TGTGCCAGCAGCCAAGATCGGGGGTACAGGCCTGGCTACACCTTC

V gene: TRBV5-1
J gene: TRBJ2-1
D gene: NA
clone size: NA
CDR3 protein: CASSRDKVYNEQFF
CDR3 DNA: TGCGCCAGCAGTCGGGACAAGGTTTACAATGAGCAGTTCTTC

V gene: TRBV5-1
J gene: TRBJ2-1
D gene: TRBD2
clone size: NA
CDR3 protein: CASSFSGKVFF
CDR3 DNA: TGCGCCAGCAGCTTTAGCGGGAAGGTGTTCTTC

V gene: TRBV2
J gene: TRBJ1-5
D gene: NA
clone size: NA
CDR3 protein: CASSVRQGTNQPQHF
CDR3 DNA: TGTGCCAGCAGTGTCCGTCAGGGTACAAATCAGCCCCAGCATTTT

V gene: TRBV6-6
J gene: TRBJ2-7
D gene: TRBD2
clone size: NA
CDR3 protein: CASSYSILAGGHEQYF
CDR3 DNA: TGTGCCAGCAGTTACTCGATTTTAGCGGGAGGCCACGAGCAGTACTTC

V gene: TRBV27
J gene: TRBJ1-1
D gene: TRBD1
clone size: few
CDR3 protein: CASSRYGTGRNTEAFF
CDR3 DNA: TGTGCCAGCAGTCGATATGGGACAGGGCGGAACACTGAAGCTTTCTTT

V gene: TRBV5-4
J gene: TRBJ2-3
D gene: NA
clone size: NA
CDR3 protein: CASSLETSRTDTQYF
CDR3 DNA: TGTGCCAGCAGCTTGGAAACTAGTCGCACAGATACGCAGTATTTT

V gene: TRBV9
J gene: TRBJ1-5
D gene: NA
clone size: few
CDR3 protein: CASSAREGSNQPQHF
CDR3 DNA: TGTGCCAGCAGCGCCCGGGAAGGTAGCAATCAGCCCCAGCATTTT

V gene: TRBV6-1
J gene: TRBJ2-5
D gene: TRBD2
clone size: few
CDR3 protein: CASSEAPPSGRAPNQETQYF
CDR3 DNA: TGTGCCAGCAGTGAAGCCCCTCCTAGCGGGAGGGCCCCAAACCAAGAGACCCAGTACTTC

V gene: TRBV30
J gene: TRBJ2-3
D gene: TRBD2
clone size: few
CDR3 protein: CAWSVGRAGADTQYF
CDR3 DNA: TGTGCCTGGAGTGTCGGCAGGGCGGGAGCAGATACGCAGTATTTT

V gene: TRBV10-3
J gene: TRBJ2-3
D gene: NA
clone size: many
CDR3 protein: CAISESVRADTQYF
CDR3 DNA: TGTGCCATCAGTGAGTCGGTGCGGGCAGATACGCAGTATTTT

V gene: TRBV20-1
J gene: TRBJ1-2
D gene: NA
clone size: NA
CDR3 protein: CSASRDGYTF
CDR3 DNA: TGCAGTGCTAGTAGGGATGGCTACACCTTC

V gene: TRBV18
J gene: TRBJ2-7
D gene: NA
clone size: few
CDR3 protein: CASSPDKNYEQYF
CDR3 DNA: TGTGCCAGCTCACCGGACAAGAACTACGAGCAGTACTTC

V gene: TRBV9
J gene: TRBJ2-2
D gene: TRBD1
clone size: few
CDR3 protein: CASSGTGTGELFF
CDR3 DNA: TGTGCCAGCAGCGGGACAGGGACCGGGGAGCTGTTTTTT

V gene: TRBV15
J gene: TRBJ2-3
D gene: NA
clone size: NA
CDR3 protein: CATKASTDTQYF
CDR3 DNA: TGTGCCACCAAGGCTAGCACAGATACGCAGTATTTT

V gene: TRBV11-2
J gene: TRBJ2-2
D gene: NA
clone size: NA
CDR3 protein: CASSLVAGAGELFF
CDR3 DNA: TGTGCCAGCAGCTTAGTCGCAGGGGCCGGGGAGCTGTTTTTT

V gene: TRBV7-2
J gene: TRBJ2-7
D gene: TRBD1
clone size: NA
CDR3 protein: CASSLPDRAVYEQYF
CDR3 DNA: TGTGCCAGCAGCTTGCCGGACAGGGCAGTCTACGAGCAGTACTTC

V gene: TRBV7-3
J gene: TRBJ2-1
D gene: TRBD1
clone size: few
CDR3 protein: CASSFHFTTGGNSYNEQFF
CDR3 DNA: TGTGCCAGCAGCTTTCACTTCACAACAGGGGGGAACTCCTACAATGAGCAGTTCTTC

V gene: TRBV14
J gene: TRBJ2-7
D gene: TRBD2
clone size: NA
CDR3 protein: CASSQDLSGTFYEQYF
CDR3 DNA: TGTGCCAGCAGCCAAGATCTGAGCGGGACTTTCTACGAGCAGTACTTC

V gene: TRBV7-2
J gene: TRBJ2-1
D gene: NA
clone size: NA
CDR3 protein: CASSPYNEQFF
CDR3 DNA: TGTGCCAGCAGCCCATACAATGAGCAGTTCTTC

V gene: TRBV7-2
J gene: TRBJ1-5
D gene: NA
clone size: few
CDR3 protein: CASSLTGPLQHF
CDR3 DNA: TGTGCCAGCAGCTTAACTGGACCCCTCCAGCATTTT

V gene: TRBV9
J gene: TRBJ2-2
D gene: NA
clone size: NA
CDR3 protein: CASSVISSSPGELFF
CDR3 DNA: TGTGCCAGCAGCGTTATAAGCAGTTCCCCCGGGGAGCTGTTTTTT

V gene: TRBV25-1
J gene: TRBJ1-4
D gene: NA
clone size: NA
CDR3 protein: CASSALNSKLFF
CDR3 DNA: TGTGCCAGCAGTGCGCTCAACAGTAAACTGTTTTTT

V gene: TRBV27
J gene: TRBJ2-1
D gene: NA
clone size: NA
CDR3 protein: CASKPNRQLENEQFF
CDR3 DNA: TGTGCCAGCAAACCGAATCGACAGCTCGAGAATGAGCAGTTCTTC

V gene: TRBV6-5
J gene: TRBJ1-4
D gene: TRBD1
clone size: once
CDR3 protein: CASSYSRGQEKLFF
CDR3 DNA: TGTGCCAGCAGTTACTCGAGGGGACAGGAAAAACTGTTTTTT

V gene: TRBV19
J gene: TRBJ1-2
D gene: TRBD1
clone size: NA
CDR3 protein: CASSTPGQGWYGYTF
CDR3 DNA: TGTGCCAGTAGTACCCCGGGACAGGGGTGGTATGGCTACACCTTC

V gene: TRBV7-3
J gene: TRBJ2-6
D gene: TRBD1
clone size: few
CDR3 protein: CASSPRRQGVPGANVLTF
CDR3 DNA: TGTGCCAGCAGCCCCAGGCGACAGGGAGTCCCTGGGGCCAACGTCCTGACTTTC

V gene: TRBV6-5
J gene: TRBJ1-1
D gene: NA
clone size: NA
CDR3 protein: CASSSTRPNTEAFF
CDR3 DNA: TGTGCCAGCAGTTCTACACGGCCGAACACTGAAGCTTTCTTT

V gene: TRBV7-2
J gene: TRBJ1-2
D gene: NA
clone size: few
CDR3 protein: CASSSNRVLHLYGYTF
CDR3 DNA: TGTGCCAGCAGCTCAAACAGGGTCTTACACCTCTATGGCTACACCTTC

V gene: TRBV6-5
J gene: TRBJ2-3
D gene: TRBD1
clone size: NA
CDR3 protein: CASRSGQSTDTQYF
CDR3 DNA: TGTGCCAGCAGATCGGGACAGAGCACAGATACGCAGTATTTT

V gene: TRBV9
J gene: TRBJ2-7
D gene: NA
clone size: few
CDR3 protein: CASSPSGLYEQYF
CDR3 DNA: TGTGCCAGCAGCCCAAGTGGCCTCTACGAGCAGTACTTC

V gene: TRBV20-1
J gene: TRBJ2-7
D gene: NA
clone size: few
CDR3 protein: CSARMNYEQYF
CDR3 DNA: TGCAGTGCTAGAATGAACTACGAGCAGTACTTC

V gene: TRBV7-9
J gene: TRBJ1-3
D gene: TRBD1
clone size: few
CDR3 protein: CASRKSRGRTGNTIYF
CDR3 DNA: TGTGCCAGCAGAAAATCCAGGGGGCGGACTGGAAACACCATATATTTT

V gene: TRBV27
J gene: TRBJ2-5
D gene: TRBD1
clone size: few
CDR3 protein: CASSPLFGQVTKETQYF
CDR3 DNA: TGTGCCAGCAGTCCTCTCTTCGGACAGGTTACGAAAGAGACCCAGTACTTC

V gene: TRBV9
J gene: TRBJ2-5
D gene: NA
clone size: few
CDR3 protein: CASSVGPGTSRETQYF
CDR3 DNA: TGTGCCAGCAGCGTAGGCCCCGGGACATCTCGAGAGACCCAGTACTTC

V gene: TRBV7-2
J gene: TRBJ1-1
D gene: NA
clone size: NA
CDR3 protein: CASSLETGWNTEAFF
CDR3 DNA: TGTGCCAGCAGCTTAGAGACGGGTTGGAACACTGAAGCTTTCTTT

V gene: TRBV9
J gene: TRBJ1-5
D gene: NA
clone size: few
CDR3 protein: CASSVGGHVGNQPQHF
CDR3 DNA: TGTGCCAGCAGCGTAGGGGGGCACGTGGGCAATCAGCCCCAGCATTTT